Presented here are 2 T cell receptor beta chains from one specimen sequenced in a study of blood T cell repertoires in COVID-19. Only in-frame clones appear in the TCRdb table, and some are missing; sequencing was by immunoSEQ multiplex PCR. The sample lists 200,000 to 250,000 clones; about nine tenths were seen once. The sequenced material came from peripheral blood. The receptors derive from a man aged 60 to 75 who had recovered from COVID-19.

This clone was seen once. V gene TRBV15 combines with J gene TRBJ2-5; D is ambiguous. CDR1 is LNHNV and CDR2 is YYDKDF in the germline V gene (reference sequence). The CDR3 sequence is 12 residues long. The ends were cut back, 2 bases at V and 5 bases at J, with 6 bases in the middle. In nucleotides, the CDR3 is TGTGCCACCAGCAGAATGTCGGAGACCCAGTACTTC. Its translation is CATSRMSETQYF.

This clone was observed once. This rearrangement joins TRBV3-1 (or the pseudogene TRBV3-2) to TRBJ2-7; 8 bases fit TRBD1. CDR3 length equals 14 residues. In germline, CDR1 is LGHDT, CDR2 YNNKEL (reference sequence). The junction had 8 bases not matched to a gene; V was cut back by 4 bases and J by 6 bases. This CDR3 reads CASSPQGALSEQYF. The CDR3 DNA reads as TGTGCCAGCAGCCCGCAGGGGGCGCTTAGCGAGCAGTACTTC.